A single sample gave rise to the 21 T cell receptor beta chains below, sequenced in a study of vaccination effects on CD4 cells after COVID-19. Having been cultured for roughly 11 days, the cells underwent CD4+ T cell isolation. Vaccine administered to participants consisted of two doses of either BNT162b2 or mRNA-1273. Method: immunoSEQ multiplex PCR; TCRdb's copy keeps in-frame clones and lacks some. The data show some 9,800 clones, roughly 80% seen once. Their specific antigens are unknown. The source material was CD4+ T cells from PBMCs cultured without peptide, sampled after COVID-19 vaccination. Every receptor here comes from a human donor who received a COVID-19 vaccine.

The gene calls are TRBV28 and TRBJ1-5; D perhaps matches TRBD1 (5 bases). The CDR3 contains 16 residues. Trimming shortened V by 6 bases and J by 2 bases, and 17 bases separated the two germline ends. Germline V lookup: CDR1 MDHEN, CDR2 SYDVKM. CDR3 in amino acids: CASSLAGVLGNQPQHF. The CDR3 DNA sequence: TGTGCCAGCAGCTTAGCGGGGGTTCTTGGCAATCAGCCCCAGCATTTT.

This clone was detected only a few times. The genes are TRBV6-5 and TRBJ1-2; D remains ambiguous. The CDR3 covers 14 residues. Looked up from germline, CDR1 is MNHEY and CDR2 is SVGAGI. The V gene lost 5 bases and the J gene lost 4 bases, with 14 bases spanning the gap. The CDR3 sequence is CASSTTTELYGYTF. CDR3 nucleotides: TGTGCCAGCAGTACGACGACGGAACTCTATGGCTACACCTTC.

The chain has TRBV28 and TRBJ2-7, with 9 nucleotides matching TRBD1. This CDR3 has 15 residues. CDR1 MDHEN and CDR2 SYDVKM come from the germline V gene. Trimming at V came to 5 bases and at J to 5 bases, leaving 10 bases not matched to a gene. CDR3 region: CASSRGQGRVDEQYF. In nucleotides, the CDR3 is TGTGCCAGCAGTCGAGGACAGGGGCGAGTCGACGAGCAGTACTTC.

The chain recombines TRBV5-1 with TRBJ1-4, with D possibly TRBD1 on 6 matching bases. The germline V and J ends were trimmed by 1 base and 0 bases, with 13 bases remaining between them. The CDR3 is 17 residues long. Germline V gives CDR1 SGHRS, CDR2 YFSETQ. The CDR3 region has the DNA TGCGCCAGCAGCTTGAATCCCAGGGGAGCAACTAATGAAAAACTGTTTTTT. It translates to CASSLNPRGATNEKLFF.

The chain couples TRBV3-1 (or the pseudogene TRBV3-2) to TRBJ2-5; 7 bases fit TRBD1. Germline CDR1 reads LGHDT; CDR2 reads YNNKEL (reference sequence). Germline trimming cut 9 bases from V and 5 bases from J; bases unmatched to any gene: 9. This CDR3 is built from 13 residues. The CDR3 here is CASALGGAETQYF. The DNA of the CDR3 is TGTGCCAGTGCCCTAGGGGGCGCGGAGACCCAGTACTTC.

This clone was picked up a small number of times. J is TRBJ2-2 and V is TRBV9; D gene ambiguous. The CDR3 has 12 residues. V lost 0 bases to trimming and J lost 7 bases, with 4 bases between them. Germline values: CDR1 SGDLS, CDR2 YYNGEE. The CDR3 protein is CASSVEVGELFF. CDR3 DNA: TGTGCCAGCAGCGTAGAGGTCGGGGAGCTGTTTTTT.

CDR3 nucleotides: TGTGCCATCAGTGACCAGCGGTACGAGCAGTACTTC. Amino acids: CAISDQRYEQYF. The chain has TRBV10-3 and TRBJ2-7, with D maybe TRBD2 (5 bases). This CDR3 region has 12 residues. The V gene's germline CDR1 is ENHRY and CDR2 SYGVKD. Trimming removed 3 bases at V and 4 bases at J, with 7 bases between.

The chain recombines TRBV7-9 with TRBJ1-3; TRBD1 aligns across 10 bases. Germline trimming cut 5 bases from V and 3 bases from J; bases unmatched to any gene: 4. This CDR3 is built from 15 residues. The V gene's germline CDR1 is SEHNR and CDR2 FQNEAQ (reference sequence). The CDR3 bases are TGTGCCAGCAGCCGACAGGGGGCTATTGGAAACACCATATATTTT. Protein: CASSRQGAIGNTIYF.

V is TRBV10-3 and J is TRBJ2-3, with 14 positions matching TRBD2. CDR1 and CDR2 (germline): ENHRY, SYGVKD. V was clipped by 6 bases and J by 5 bases; unmatched bases: 4. This CDR3 comprises 15 residues. The CDR3 spells CAIRGTSGSVDTQYF. The CDR3 DNA reads as TGTGCCATCAGAGGGACTAGCGGGAGCGTAGATACGCAGTATTTT.

This clone came up a few times. V is TRBV18 and J is TRBJ1-1; D might be TRBD1 (6 bases). The CDR3 contains 15 residues. V dropped 3 bases and J dropped 6 bases, with 17 bases sitting between them. Germline V gene lookup returns CDR1 KGHSH and CDR2 LQKENI. CDR3 coding DNA: TGTGCCAGCTCACCCCGAACTACAGGGCATCCTGAAGCTTTCTTT. Its translation: CASSPRTTGHPEAFF.

The rearrangement uses TRBV27 and TRBJ1-2; D gene unclear. Trimming left V 2 bases short and J 4 bases short, with 8 bases between. Germline CDR1 and CDR2: MNHEY and SMNVEV (reference sequence). The CDR3 loop spans 13 amino acids. CDR3 sequence: CASSLKSSYGYTF. CDR3 DNA sequence: TGTGCCAGCAGTTTAAAATCGAGCTATGGCTACACCTTC.

The CDR3 DNA reads TGTGCCAGCAGTTCGGACAGGGTAGATGAAAAACTGTTTTTT. This translates into CASSSDRVDEKLFF. The chain joins TRBV28 to TRBJ1-4; 8 bases align to TRBD1. This CDR3 contains 14 residues. Germline V gives CDR1 MDHEN, CDR2 SYDVKM. Trimming took 4 bases from V and 6 from J; bases not matched to a gene: 4.

V is TRBV28 and J is TRBJ1-2; 7 nucleotides line up with TRBD1. The CDR3 extends over 15 amino acids. CDR1 is MDHEN and CDR2 is SYDVKM in the germline V gene. J lost 8 bases, V lost 1 base, and 10 bases had no gene match. The chain's CDR3 is CASSLYIGDRDGYTF. CDR3 coding DNA: TGTGCCAGCAGTTTATATATTGGCGACAGGGACGGCTACACCTTC.

This chain uses TRBV6-5 with TRBJ2-1, with unresolved D. Germline V gene sequence: CDR1 MNHEY, CDR2 SVGAGI. Trimming removed 6 bases at V and 2 bases at J, with 8 bases between. The CDR3 has 13 residues. CDR3 in DNA: TGTGCCAGCAGCCCGTCCCCCTACAATGAGCAGTTCTTC. Protein sequence: CASSPSPYNEQFF.

The J gene is TRBJ2-1, the V gene TRBV11-2; D not certain. Trimming stripped 2 bases from V and 5 bases from J, with 7 bases between. The CDR3 sequence is 13 residues long. Germline-derived CDR1 and CDR2 are SGHAT and FQNNGV. DNA for the CDR3: TGTGCCAGCAGCTTATTACGAGACAATGAGCAGTTCTTC. Its protein product is CASSLLRDNEQFF. Looking up the rest from reference TRBV11-2 and TRBJ2-1 gives the full variable domain: EAGVAQSPRYKIIEKRQSVAFWCNPISGHATLYWYQQILGQGPKLLIQFQNNGVVDDSQLPKDRFSAERLKGVDSTLKIQPAKLEDSAVYLCASSLLRDNEQFFGPGTRLTVL.

CDR3 protein: CASSIDLSQPQHF. Written as DNA, the CDR3 is TGTGCCAGTAGTATAGATCTGTCACAGCCCCAGCATTTT. J is TRBJ1-5 and V is TRBV19; the D is unclear. V was shortened by 0 bases and J by 7 bases, with 7 bases between the two germline ends. This CDR3 comprises 13 residues. Germline V gene data show CDR1 as LNHDA and CDR2 as SQIVND (reference sequence).

V and J are TRBV27 and TRBJ2-7; 11 positions agree with TRBD2. The CDR3 sequence is 14 residues long. The germline V gene encodes CDR1 MNHEY and CDR2 SMNVEV (reference sequence). J was trimmed by 0 bases and V by 6 bases; bases with no gene match: 1. The CDR3 sequence is CASSTSGSSYEQYF. The CDR3 DNA reads as TGTGCCAGCAGCACTAGCGGGAGCTCCTACGAGCAGTACTTC.

CDR3 nucleotide sequence: TGCGCCAGCAGCGTAAGCGGGGTCCAAGAGACCCAGTACTTC. This encodes CASSVSGVQETQYF. V is TRBV5-1 and J is TRBJ2-5; 7 bases agree with TRBD2. Germline trimming cut 4 bases from V and 1 base from J; bases unmatched to any gene: 4. Germline loops: CDR1 SGHRS, CDR2 YFSETQ. The CDR3 totals 14 residues.

This clone was observed a single time. Here the CDR3 reads CASSDPSGTDTQYF. The CDR3 nucleotides are TGTGCCAGCAGCGATCCTAGCGGCACAGATACGCAGTATTTT. The genes are TRBV5-4 and TRBJ2-3, with a possible D match to TRBD2 (6 bases). The CDR3 length is 14 residues. V was cut by 4 bases and J by 1 base, with 10 bases left in between. Germline CDR1 and CDR2: SGHNT and YYREEE (reference sequence). The entire variable domain, with the rest obtained from reference TRBV5-4 and TRBJ2-3, is as follows: ETGVTQSPTHLIKTRGQQVTLRCSSQSGHNTVSWYQQALGQGPQFIFQYYREEENGRGNFPPRFSGLQFPNYSSELNVNALELDDSALYLCASSDPSGTDTQYFGPGTRLTVL.

This clone was observed a few times. This chain links TRBV30 with TRBJ1-6, with TRBD1 matching 9 bases. Germline V gene data show CDR1 as GTSNPN and CDR2 as SVGIG (reference sequence). The trim removed 2 bases at V and 7 bases at J, leaving 3 bases unmatched. This CDR3 is 14 amino acids long. The CDR3 DNA reads as TGTGCCTGGAGTACGGGACAGGGAAATTCACCCCTCCACTTT. Protein: CAWSTGQGNSPLHF.

This clone showed up just a few times. The V gene is TRBV30, the J gene TRBJ2-2, with D unclear. The CDR3 consists of 13 residues. V lost 3 bases to trimming and J lost 4 bases, with 9 bases between them. Germline CDR1 reads GTSNPN; CDR2 reads SVGIG (reference sequence). CDR3 in DNA: TGTGCCTGGAGAGGAAGCCCCACCGGGGAGCTGTTTTTT. It encodes CAWRGSPTGELFF. Full variable domain (rest looked up from reference TRBV30 and TRBJ2-2): SQTIHQWPATLVQPVGSPLSLECTVEGTSNPNLYWYRQAAGRGLQLLFYSVGIGQISSEVPQNLSASRPQDRQFILSSKKLLLSDSGFYLCAWRGSPTGELFFGEGSRLTVL.